These T cell receptor beta chains were read from a single sample in a study of PD-L1 blockade in urothelial cancer. TCRdb's copy holds only in-frame clones and misses some; the assay was immunoSEQ multiplex PCR. This sample has fewer than 2,000 clones, with roughly a third found just once. The sequenced sample was tumor tissue, obtained before atezolizumab (anti-PD-L1) treatment. These receptors came from a woman in her fifties or sixties with urothelial cancer. Both conserved end residues are part of each CDR3. The D gene is left open where the match is weak. Clone size appears in some rows only: once, few, many, or a class for an expanded clone.

>TRBJ1-6|NA|NA|TRBV6-8
TGTGCCGGAGGCTGCCGGGGGGCTGATAATTCACCCCTCCACTTT
CAGGCRGADNSPLHF
>TRBJ2-7|NA|NA|TRBV4-1
TGCGCCAGCAGCCGAGAGTGGGGGGGGGCCGAATTGTACGAGCAGTACTTC
CASSREWGGAELYEQYF
>TRBJ2-7|few|NA|TRBV6-8
TGTGCCAGCAGTTTATACAGTCAAGGACTAAACTACGAGCAGTACTTC
CASSLYSQGLNYEQYF
>TRBJ1-1|large|NA|TRBV11-3
TGTGCCAGCAGCTTAGACACAGTGATGAACACTGAAGCTTTCTTT
CASSLDTVMNTEAFF
>TRBJ2-1|medium-sized|NA|TRBV27
TGTGCCAGCAGAAGGGGGAGCAGGTCCTACAATGAGCAGTTCTTC
CASRRGSRSYNEQFF
>TRBJ1-2|NA|NA|TRBV15
TGTGCCACCAGTCCAGGGGCGAGTGACTATGGCTACACCTTC
CATSPGASDYGYTF
>TRBJ2-4|NA|NA|TRBV14
TGTGCCAGCAGAGGCCCGTTTACCAGGCCAAAAAACATTCAGTACTTC
CASRGPFTRPKNIQYF
>TRBJ2-2|NA|NA|TRBV29-1
TGCAGCGTTGAGGCCCCAGGGACCAACACCGGGGAGCTGTTTTTT
CSVEAPGTNTGELFF
>TRBJ1-2|few|NA|TRBV9
TGTGCCAGCAGTCTCCAGAGTAACTATGGCTACACCTTC
CASSLQSNYGYTF
>TRBJ2-1|NA|NA|TRBV4-1
TGCGCCAGCAGCCTCGTACTCGGCAAAAACAATGAGCAGTTCTTC
CASSLVLGKNNEQFF
>TRBJ2-1|NA|NA|TRBV19
TGTGCCAGTAGTATCAGGGGATCCACCTACAATGAGCAGTTCTTC
CASSIRGSTYNEQFF
>TRBJ1-4|NA|TRBD1|TRBV29-1
TGCAGCGTTCCCGGGACAGGGAATGAAAAACTGTTTTTT
CSVPGTGNEKLFF
>TRBJ1-5|NA|TRBD1|TRBV28
TGTGCCAGCAGTTTAGCTACAGGGGGCCGTCAGCCCCAGCATTTT
CASSLATGGRQPQHF
>TRBJ2-7|NA|NA|TRBV15
TGTGCCACCAGCAGAGACCTGGGCGGGGCGGGGTACGAGCAGTACTTC
CATSRDLGGAGYEQYF
>TRBJ1-1|NA|NA|TRBV19
TGTGCCAGTACCGAAGGCCGGAACCCGTTGAACACTGAAGCTTTCTTT
CASTEGRNPLNTEAFF
>TRBJ1-1|medium-sized|NA|TRBV11-3
TGTGCCAGCAGCGACGTGGGGGCAGAGGGTGGAACTGAAGCTTTCTTT
CASSDVGAEGGTEAFF
>TRBJ2-3|NA|NA|TRBV9
TGTGCCAGCAGCCTCACACAGGGTTGGGCGGGAGATACGCAGTATTTT
CASSLTQGWAGDTQYF
>TRBJ1-4|NA|NA|TRBV6-7
TGTGCCAGCAGTGAAGCGCTTCGGGGCGAAAAACTGTTTTTT
CASSEALRGEKLFF
>TRBJ2-2|few|NA|TRBV6-8
TGTGCCAGCAGTTCGAGTACCGGGGAGCTGTTTTTT
CASSSSTGELFF
>TRBJ2-5|few|NA|TRBV11-3
TGTGCCAGCAGCTTAGGGCAGGCGGGGGAGACCCAGTACTTC
CASSLGQAGETQYF
>TRBJ1-6|NA|NA|TRBV6-8
TGTGCCACCCAAGCTGGGGTGGCCTATAATTCACCCCTCCACTTT
CATQAGVAYNSPLHF
>TRBJ2-7|few|NA|TRBV19
TGTGCCAGTAGTGCGACAGACTCCTACGAGCAGTACTTC
CASSATDSYEQYF
>TRBJ2-7|NA|NA|TRBV11-3
TGTGCCAGCAGCTTAGAACAGGGATTCTACGAGCAGTACTTC
CASSLEQGFYEQYF
>TRBJ2-1|medium-sized|TRBD2|TRBV6-8
TGTGCCAGCAGCCTTTTCCCGACTAGCGGGATGACGCGGAATGAGCAGTTCTTC
CASSLFPTSGMTRNEQFF
>TRBJ2-1|few|NA|TRBV6-8
TGTGCCAGCAGCCCCGACTACAATGAGCAGTTCTTC
CASSPDYNEQFF
>TRBJ1-3|NA|NA|TRBV6-8
TGTGCCAGCAGGGGCCTCCAGGGGACTTACTCTGGAAACACCATATATTTT
CASRGLQGTYSGNTIYF
>TRBJ1-4|NA|NA|TRBV7-6
TGTGCCAGCAGCTTAGCCATGCGAGGGGAGGGGGAAGAAAAACTGTTTTTT
CASSLAMRGEGEEKLFF
>TRBJ1-6|NA|NA|TRBV11-3
TGTGCCAGCAGCCCCCTCCGGATCCACTATAATTCACCCCTCCACTTT
CASSPLRIHYNSPLHF
>TRBJ2-1|NA|NA|TRBV6-8
TGTGCCAGCAGCGAACCCGGGACACCGTGGGGCAATGAGCAGTTCTTC
CASSEPGTPWGNEQFF
>TRBJ2-1|few|TRBD2|TRBV28
TGTGCCAGCAAACTAGCGGGCAGAGATGAGCAGTTCTTC
CASKLAGRDEQFF
>TRBJ2-7|few|NA|TRBV6-8
TGTGCCAGCAGTTCCAGGGTCTACGAGCAGTACTTC
CASSSRVYEQYF
>TRBJ2-2|NA|TRBD2|TRBV6-8
TGTGCCAGCAATACGAGGACTAGCGGGGCCCGAGGTACCGGGGAGCTGTTTTTT
CASNTRTSGARGTGELFF
>TRBJ1-2|NA|NA|TRBV6-8
TGTGCCAGCAGCCGAGGGGGAGGCTATGGCTACACCTTC
CASSRGGGYGYTF
>TRBJ1-5|NA|NA|TRBV19
TGTGCCAGCCGACGAATATCAACAGGCTATAGCAATCAGCCCCAGCATTTT
CASRRISTGYSNQPQHF
>TRBJ1-2|few|TRBD1|TRBV2
TGTGCCAGCAGCATCCGACAGGGACTGGTCAATGGCTACACCTTC
CASSIRQGLVNGYTF
>TRBJ2-2|NA|TRBD1|TRBV11-3
TGTGCCAGCAGCTTGTATGGGACAGGGGGCGAGGGCACCGGGGAGCTGTTTTTT
CASSLYGTGGEGTGELFF
>TRBJ2-1|NA|TRBD2|TRBV19
TGTGCCAGTGTAAGCTCCGGGACTAGGAAGTCTGAGCAGTTCTTC
CASVSSGTRKSEQFF
>TRBJ2-1|NA|NA|TRBV15
TGTGCCACCAGCAGGGGGGTACTAAACAATGAGCAGTTCTTC
CATSRGVLNNEQFF
>TRBJ1-1|NA|TRBD1|TRBV28
TGTGCCAGCAGTTTCTACGGGACAGGGCAATTGGCTTTCTTT
CASSFYGTGQLAFF
>TRBJ1-5|NA|NA|TRBV15
TGTGCCACCAGCAGAGATCAAGGAGCCATCAATCAGCCCCAGCATTTT
CATSRDQGAINQPQHF
>TRBJ2-7|medium-sized|TRBD2|TRBV11-3
TGTGCCAGCAGCTTGGACCGGACTAGCGGGGGGCGGGGCTACGAGCAGTACTTC
CASSLDRTSGGRGYEQYF
>TRBJ1-4|NA|NA|TRBV11-3
TGTGCCAGCAGCTTAGACCGGCCTAATGAAAAACTGTTTTTT
CASSLDRPNEKLFF
>TRBJ1-2|few|NA|TRBV1
TGCGCCAGCAGCCAAGCGACAGGCCTTAACTATGGCTACACCTTC
CASSQATGLNYGYTF
>TRBJ2-1|NA|NA|TRBV7-5
TGTGCCAGCAGGGGGACAGGGCCCTTCAATGAGCAGTTCTTC
CASRGTGPFNEQFF
>TRBJ2-7|NA|NA|TRBV19
TGTGCCAGTAGTCAGGGGCGCATTTACGAGCAGTACTTC
CASSQGRIYEQYF
>TRBJ2-3|few|TRBD2|TRBV9
TGTGCCAGCAGCGTAAAGCGGGAGGCGGCAGATACGCAGTATTTT
CASSVKREAADTQYF
>TRBJ1-5|NA|NA|TRBV19
TGTGCCAGTAGTATAGATCTTGATCAGCCCCAGCATTTT
CASSIDLDQPQHF
>TRBJ2-6|NA|NA|TRBV25-1
TGTGCCAGCAGTGTTTACCTAACTGGACAAAGTCGGGCCAACGTCCTGACTTTC
CASSVYLTGQSRANVLTF
>TRBJ2-5|NA|TRBD2|TRBV6-8
TGTGCCAGCAGAGACCTAGCGGGGGGGCTGGAAGAGACCCAGTACTTC
CASRDLAGGLEETQYF
>TRBJ2-7|NA|NA|TRBV18
TGTGCCAGCTCACCCCCTTCGGCACCCTACGAGCAGTACTTC
CASSPPSAPYEQYF
>TRBJ2-4|NA|NA|TRBV28
TGTGCCAGCAGCCAAGACAGTTACATTCAGTACTTC
CASSQDSYIQYF
>TRBJ1-5|NA|TRBD1|TRBV19
TGTGCCAGTAGTACCCCGCGCAGGGGGCTATTTCAGCCCCAGCATTTT
CASSTPRRGLFQPQHF
>TRBJ1-3|NA|NA|TRBV11-1
TGTGCCAGCAGCTTATCCTCCGGAACTGGAAACACCATATATTTT
CASSLSSGTGNTIYF
>TRBJ2-3|few|NA|TRBV28
TGTGCCAGCATATCTAAGCGGGCCAGCACAGATACGCAGTATTTT
CASISKRASTDTQYF